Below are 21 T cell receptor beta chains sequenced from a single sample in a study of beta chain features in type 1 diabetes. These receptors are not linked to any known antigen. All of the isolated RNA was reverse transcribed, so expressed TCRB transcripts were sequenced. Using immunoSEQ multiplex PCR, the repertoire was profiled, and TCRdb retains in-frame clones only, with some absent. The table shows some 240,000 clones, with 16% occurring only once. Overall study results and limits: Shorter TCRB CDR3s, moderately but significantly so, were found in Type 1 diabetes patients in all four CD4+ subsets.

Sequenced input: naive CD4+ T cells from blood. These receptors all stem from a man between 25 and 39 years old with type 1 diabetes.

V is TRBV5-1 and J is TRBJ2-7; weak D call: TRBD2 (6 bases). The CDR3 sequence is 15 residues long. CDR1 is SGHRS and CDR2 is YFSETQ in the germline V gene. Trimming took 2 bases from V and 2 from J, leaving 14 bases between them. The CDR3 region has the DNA TGCGCCAGCAGCTTCACGGCTAGCGAAACCTACGAGCAGTACTTC. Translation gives CASSFTASETYEQYF.

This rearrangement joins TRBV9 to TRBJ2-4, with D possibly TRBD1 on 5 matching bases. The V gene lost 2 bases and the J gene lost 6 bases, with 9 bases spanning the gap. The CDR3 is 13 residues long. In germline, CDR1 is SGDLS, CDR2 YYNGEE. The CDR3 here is CASSVGDRNIQYF. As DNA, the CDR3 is TGTGCCAGCAGCGTCGGAGACAGAAACATTCAGTACTTC.

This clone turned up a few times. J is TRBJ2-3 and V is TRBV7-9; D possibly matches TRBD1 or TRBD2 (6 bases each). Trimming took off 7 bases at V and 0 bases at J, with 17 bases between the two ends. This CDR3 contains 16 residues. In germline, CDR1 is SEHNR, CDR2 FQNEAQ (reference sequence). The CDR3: CASILQGGTSTDTQYF. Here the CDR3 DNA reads TGTGCCAGCATCCTACAGGGAGGAACTAGCACAGATACGCAGTATTTT.

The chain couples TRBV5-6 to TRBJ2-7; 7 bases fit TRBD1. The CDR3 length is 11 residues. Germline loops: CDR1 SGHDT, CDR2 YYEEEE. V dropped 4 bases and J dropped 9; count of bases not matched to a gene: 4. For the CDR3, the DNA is TGTGCCAGCAGCAGGACAGGTCGGCAGTACTTC. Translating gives CASSRTGRQYF. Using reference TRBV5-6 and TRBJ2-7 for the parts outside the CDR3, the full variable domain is DAGVTQSPTHLIKTRGQQVTLRCSPKSGHDTVSWYQQALGQGPQFIFQYYEEEERQRGNFPDRFSGHQFPNYSSELNVNALLLGDSALYLCASSRTGRQYFGPGTRLTVT.

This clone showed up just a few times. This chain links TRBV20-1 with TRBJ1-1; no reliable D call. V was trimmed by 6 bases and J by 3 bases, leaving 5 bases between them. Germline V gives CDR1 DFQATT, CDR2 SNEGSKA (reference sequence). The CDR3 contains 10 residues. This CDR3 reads CSAAYTEAFF. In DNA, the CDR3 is TGCAGTGCAGCGTACACTGAAGCTTTCTTT.

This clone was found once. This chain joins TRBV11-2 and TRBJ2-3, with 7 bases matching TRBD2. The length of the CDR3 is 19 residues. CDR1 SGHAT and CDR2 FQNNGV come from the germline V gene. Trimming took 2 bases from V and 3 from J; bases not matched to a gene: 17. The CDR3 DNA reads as TGTGCCAGCAGCTTATCTCGCCTGCGGGGGAGCGCCCGGACAGATACGCAGTATTTT. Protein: CASSLSRLRGSARTDTQYF.

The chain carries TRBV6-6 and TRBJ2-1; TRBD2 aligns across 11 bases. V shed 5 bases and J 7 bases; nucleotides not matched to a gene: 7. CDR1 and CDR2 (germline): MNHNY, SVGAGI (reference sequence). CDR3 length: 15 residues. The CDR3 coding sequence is TGTGCCAGCAGTAACACTAGCGGGAGCCAGAATGAGCAGTTCTTC. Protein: CASSNTSGSQNEQFF.

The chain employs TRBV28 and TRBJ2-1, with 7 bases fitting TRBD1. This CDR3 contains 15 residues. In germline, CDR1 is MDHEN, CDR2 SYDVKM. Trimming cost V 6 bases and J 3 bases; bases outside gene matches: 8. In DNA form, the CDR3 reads TGTGCCAGCAGCCCCTACAGGGGAGTCTACAATGAGCAGTTCTTC. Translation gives CASSPYRGVYNEQFF.

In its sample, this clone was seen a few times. This CDR3 reads CASTDREVSFF. For the CDR3, the DNA is TGTGCCAGTACCGACAGGGAGGTATCGTTCTTC. The rearrangement links TRBV19 to TRBJ2-1, with a tentative D call TRBD1 (7 bases). V lost 7 bases and J lost 15, with 16 bases in between. Germline CDR1 reads LNHDA; CDR2 reads SQIVND (reference sequence). The CDR3 runs 11 residues.

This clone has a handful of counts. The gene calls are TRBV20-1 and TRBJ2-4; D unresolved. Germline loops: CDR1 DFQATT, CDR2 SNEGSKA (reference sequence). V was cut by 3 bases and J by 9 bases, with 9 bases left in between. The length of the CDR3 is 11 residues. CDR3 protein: CSASGDVIQYF. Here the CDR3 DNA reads TGCAGTGCTAGTGGGGATGTCATTCAGTACTTC.

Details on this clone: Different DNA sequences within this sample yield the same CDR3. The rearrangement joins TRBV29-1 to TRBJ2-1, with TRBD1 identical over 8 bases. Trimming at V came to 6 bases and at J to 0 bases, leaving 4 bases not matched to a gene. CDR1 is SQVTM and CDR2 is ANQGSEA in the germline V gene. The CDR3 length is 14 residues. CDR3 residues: CSVLTGGSYNEQFF. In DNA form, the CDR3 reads TGCAGCGTGCTTACAGGGGGCTCCTACAATGAGCAGTTCTTC.

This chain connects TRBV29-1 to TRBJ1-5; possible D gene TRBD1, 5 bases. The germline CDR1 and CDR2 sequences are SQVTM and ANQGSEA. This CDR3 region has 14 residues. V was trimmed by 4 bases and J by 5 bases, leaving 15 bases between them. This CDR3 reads CSVVSGNLDQPQHF. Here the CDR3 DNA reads TGCAGCGTTGTATCAGGGAATCTTGATCAGCCCCAGCATTTT.

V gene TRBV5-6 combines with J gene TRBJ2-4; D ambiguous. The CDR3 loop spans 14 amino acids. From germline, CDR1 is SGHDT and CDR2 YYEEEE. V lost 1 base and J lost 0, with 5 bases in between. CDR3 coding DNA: TGTGCCAGCAGCTTGCTCGTAGCCAAAAACATTCAGTACTTC. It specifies CASSLLVAKNIQYF.

The CDR3 bases are TGTGCCAGCAGTCGAGCAGAGCAAGAGACCCAGTACTTC. Amino acids: CASSRAEQETQYF. The chain uses TRBV7-6 and TRBJ2-5; D uncertain. Germline lookup yields CDR1 SGHVS and CDR2 FNYEAQ. V was clipped by 6 bases and J by 2 bases, with 10 bases between them. CDR3 length: 13 amino acids.

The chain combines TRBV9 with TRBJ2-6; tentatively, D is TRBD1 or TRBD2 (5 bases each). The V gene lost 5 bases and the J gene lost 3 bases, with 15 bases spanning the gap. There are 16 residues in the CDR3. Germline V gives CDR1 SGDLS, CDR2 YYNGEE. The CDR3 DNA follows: TGTGCCAGCAGTCGGGACGGGCTCGGTGGGGCCAACGTCCTGACTTTC. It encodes CASSRDGLGGANVLTF.

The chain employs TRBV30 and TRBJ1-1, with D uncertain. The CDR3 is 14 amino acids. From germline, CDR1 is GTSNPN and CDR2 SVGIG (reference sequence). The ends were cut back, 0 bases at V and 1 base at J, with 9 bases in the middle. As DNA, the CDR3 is TGTGCCTGGAGTGTATCACAGTCGAACACTGAAGCTTTCTTT. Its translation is CAWSVSQSNTEAFF.

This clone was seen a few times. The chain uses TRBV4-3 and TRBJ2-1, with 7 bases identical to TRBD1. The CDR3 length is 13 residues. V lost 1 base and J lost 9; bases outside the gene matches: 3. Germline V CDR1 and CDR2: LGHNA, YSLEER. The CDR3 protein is CASSQGTGGEQFF. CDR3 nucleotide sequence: TGCGCCAGCAGCCAAGGGACAGGTGGTGAGCAGTTCTTC.

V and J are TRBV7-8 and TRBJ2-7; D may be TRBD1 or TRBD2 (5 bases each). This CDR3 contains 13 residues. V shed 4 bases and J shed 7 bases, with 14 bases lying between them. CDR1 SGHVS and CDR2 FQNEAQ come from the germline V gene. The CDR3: CASSSRDPGEQYF. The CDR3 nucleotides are TGTGCCAGCAGCTCCCGGGACCCAGGGGAGCAGTACTTC.

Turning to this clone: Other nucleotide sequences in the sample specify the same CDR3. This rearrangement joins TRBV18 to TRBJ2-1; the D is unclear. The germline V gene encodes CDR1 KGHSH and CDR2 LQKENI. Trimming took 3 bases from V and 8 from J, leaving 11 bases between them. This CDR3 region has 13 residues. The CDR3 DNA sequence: TGTGCCAGCTCACCCGGTGGTGGTGATGAGCAGTTCTTC. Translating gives CASSPGGGDEQFF.

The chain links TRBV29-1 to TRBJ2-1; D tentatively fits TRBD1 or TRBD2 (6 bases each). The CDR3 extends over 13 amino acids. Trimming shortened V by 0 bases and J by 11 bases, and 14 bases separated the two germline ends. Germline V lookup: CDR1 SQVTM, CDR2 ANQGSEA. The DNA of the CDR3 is TGCAGCGTTGAAGATCCCGGGGGCCTACAGCAGTTCTTC. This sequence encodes CSVEDPGGLQQFF.

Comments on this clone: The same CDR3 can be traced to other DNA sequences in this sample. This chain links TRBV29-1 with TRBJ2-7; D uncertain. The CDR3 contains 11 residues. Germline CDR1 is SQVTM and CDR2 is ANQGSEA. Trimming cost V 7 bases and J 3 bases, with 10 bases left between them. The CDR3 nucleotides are TGCAGCGCGGCAGGCAGCTACGAGCAGTACTTC. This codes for CSAAGSYEQYF.